This is a list of T cell receptor beta chains from one sample in a study of metastatic and nonmetastatic thyroid tumors. Using MiXCR, TCRdb re-called clones from the PCR reads. The sample gives 24,000 or so clones, approximately 20% of which show up once; approximately 7.5% is in the top ten. Sequences were obtained from blood. The receptors originated from a female donor with papillary thyroid cancer or a benign thyroid nodule (not recorded which). Some clones in this sample may be carry-over from other donors' samples. Both conserved end residues are trimmed from each CDR3.

J gene: TRBJ1-2; V gene: TRBV10-3; CDR3 protein: AISSDREGYGYT
J gene: TRBJ2-1; V gene: TRBV5-5; CDR3 protein: ASSLQNPNNEQF
J gene: TRBJ1-5; V gene: TRBV18; CDR3 protein: ASSIGQGRANQPQD
J gene: TRBJ2-2; V gene: TRBV20-1; CDR3 protein: SARGLRNSGSGELF
J gene: TRBJ2-6; V gene: TRBV11-2; CDR3 protein: VRSSRGAGANVLT
J gene: TRBJ2-1; V gene: TRBV18; CDR3 protein: ASSPGLITYNEQF
J gene: TRBJ2-2; V gene: TRBV24-1; CDR3 protein: ATSDSLFSNTGELF
J gene: TRBJ1-5; V gene: TRBV12-3/TRBV12-4; CDR3 protein: ASIRGGPNQPQH
J gene: TRBJ2-5; V gene: TRBV3-1; CDR3 protein: ASSMETQY
J gene: TRBJ2-2; V gene: TRBV13; CDR3 protein: ASSSYRGLETGELF
J gene: TRBJ2-7; V gene: TRBV20-1; CDR3 protein: SALGTEGYEQY
J gene: TRBJ2-3; V gene: TRBV15; CDR3 protein: ATSRDLSGLPFDTQY
J gene: TRBJ1-2; V gene: TRBV6-1; CDR3 protein: ASRRADRVEGYT
J gene: TRBJ1-2; V gene: TRBV20-1; CDR3 protein: SARPPSVARGDYGYT
J gene: TRBJ1-1; V gene: TRBV7-9; CDR3 protein: ASSFSSVRDSTYTEAF
J gene: TRBJ1-6; V gene: TRBV6-1; CDR3 protein: ASSPGTVGSPLH
J gene: TRBJ1-4; V gene: TRBV6-1; CDR3 protein: ASHHTPTAIKLF
J gene: TRBJ2-1; V gene: TRBV3-1; CDR3 protein: ASSQGLWDTYNEQF
J gene: TRBJ1-1; V gene: TRBV29-1; CDR3 protein: SAVAKKAF
J gene: TRBJ2-2; V gene: TRBV18; CDR3 protein: ASSPPSGRHTGELF
J gene: TRBJ1-1; V gene: TRBV6-2/TRBV6-3; CDR3 protein: ASSYEGNNEAS
J gene: TRBJ2-7; V gene: TRBV3-1; CDR3 protein: ASSRTSGDYEQY
J gene: TRBJ1-3; V gene: TRBV11-3; CDR3 protein: ASSLLGDPSGNTIY
J gene: TRBJ2-1; V gene: TRBV7-2; CDR3 protein: ASSLSPGEQF
J gene: TRBJ1-4; V gene: TRBV5-6; CDR3 protein: ASSSGHFGSATNEKLF
J gene: TRBJ1-1; V gene: TRBV6-1; CDR3 protein: ASNSGQNTEAF
J gene: TRBJ1-2; V gene: TRBV20-1; CDR3 protein: SARTGEPNYGYT
J gene: TRBJ2-7; V gene: TRBV28; CDR3 protein: ASSLDSVSYEQY